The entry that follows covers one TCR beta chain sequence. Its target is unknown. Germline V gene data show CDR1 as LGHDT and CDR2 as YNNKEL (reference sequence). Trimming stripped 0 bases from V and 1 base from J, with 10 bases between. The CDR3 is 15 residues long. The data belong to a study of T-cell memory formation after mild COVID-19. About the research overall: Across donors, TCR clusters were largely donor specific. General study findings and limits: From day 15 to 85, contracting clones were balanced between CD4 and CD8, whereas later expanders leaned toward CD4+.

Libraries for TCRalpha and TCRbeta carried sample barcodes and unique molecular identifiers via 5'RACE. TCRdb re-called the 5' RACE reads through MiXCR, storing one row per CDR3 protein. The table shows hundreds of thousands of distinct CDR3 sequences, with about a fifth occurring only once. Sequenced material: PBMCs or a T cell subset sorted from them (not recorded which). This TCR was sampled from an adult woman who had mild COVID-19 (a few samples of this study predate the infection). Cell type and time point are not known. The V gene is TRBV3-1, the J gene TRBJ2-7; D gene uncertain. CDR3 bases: TGTGCCAGCAGCCAAGATCCAGGCAGTTCCTACGAGCAGTACTTC. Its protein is CASSQDPGSSYEQYF.